The 22 T cell receptor beta chains given below trace back to one sample, sequenced in a study of blood T cell repertoires in COVID-19. The repertoire was sequenced with immunoSEQ multiplex PCR; TCRdb's copy has only in-frame clones and lacks some. This table has under 200,000 clones, approximately 83% appearing once. Sequencing was carried out using peripheral blood. The receptor source for this set is a woman in her sixties with acute or convalescent COVID-19.

A single count supports this clone. The chain joins TRBV6-5 to TRBJ1-3; D is uncertain. The germline V gene has CDR1 MNHEY and CDR2 SVGAGI. V was trimmed by 5 bases and J by 1 base, leaving 9 bases between them. The CDR3 is 14 amino acids. The CDR3 sequence: CASSLGLSGNTIYF. The CDR3 DNA follows: TGTGCCAGCAGTCTGGGCCTTTCTGGAAACACCATATATTTT.

The chain employs TRBV18 and TRBJ1-1, with TRBD1 matching 7 bases. This CDR3 region has 16 residues. V shed 3 bases and J 2 bases; nucleotides not matched to a gene: 9. Per germline, CDR1 KGHSH and CDR2 LQKENI. The CDR3 loop reads CASSPATTGPNTEAFF. In nucleotides, the CDR3 is TGTGCCAGCTCACCCGCCACGACAGGGCCTAACACTGAAGCTTTCTTT. Full variable domain (missing parts from reference TRBV18 and TRBJ1-1): NAGVMQNPRHLVRRRGQEARLRCSPMKGHSHVYWYRQLPEEGLKFMVYLQKENIIDESGMPKERFSAEFPKEGPSILRIQQVVRGDSAAYFCASSPATTGPNTEAFFGQGTRLTVV.

V gene TRBV6-2 or TRBV6-3 combines with J gene TRBJ2-2, with TRBD2 as a possible D gene (6 bases). Trimming removed 2 bases at V and 1 base at J, with 8 bases between. The CDR3 extends over 15 amino acids. Germline V CDR1 and CDR2: MNHEY, SVGEGT. The CDR3: CASSYRGLNTGELFF. The CDR3 nucleotides are TGTGCCAGCAGTTACAGGGGACTGAACACCGGGGAGCTGTTTTTT.

This clone appeared once. The chain combines TRBV10-3 with TRBJ2-1; 10 bases match TRBD2. V shed 3 bases, J shed 8 bases, and the junction held 7 bases outside the gene matches. Germline CDR1 and CDR2: ENHRY and SYGVKD. The CDR3 contains 15 residues. As DNA, the CDR3 is TGTGCCATCAGTGATTTCGCTAGCGGGGGTGATGAGCAGTTCTTC. Its translation is CAISDFASGGDEQFF.

The J gene is TRBJ1-4, the V gene TRBV27, with D unresolved. Germline-derived CDR1 and CDR2 are MNHEY and SMNVEV (reference sequence). Trimming removed 4 bases at V and 5 bases at J, with 2 bases between. This CDR3 is built from 11 residues. Here the CDR3 reads CASSSNEKLFF. Here the CDR3 DNA reads TGTGCCAGCAGTTCAAATGAAAAACTGTTTTTT. The full variable domain, its missing parts supplied by reference TRBV27 and TRBJ1-4, is EAQVTQNPRYLITVTGKKLTVTCSQNMNHEYMSWYRQDPGLGLRQIYYSMNVEVTDKGDVPEGYKVSRKEKRNFPLILESPSPNQTSLYFCASSSNEKLFFGSGTQLSVL.

The chain recombines TRBV21-1 with TRBJ1-2; whether TRBD1, the table's D call, matches the DNA was not checked. TRBV21-1 is described as a pseudogene. The CDR3 runs 16 residues. This CDR3 reads CASSKDRDRNNYGYTF. In DNA form, the CDR3 reads TGTGCCAGCAGCAAAGATCGGGACAGGAATAACTATGGCTACACCTTC.

The V gene is TRBV5-4, the J gene TRBJ2-7; a possible D gene is TRBD2 (5 bases). The V gene's germline CDR1 is SGHNT and CDR2 YYREEE (reference sequence). Deletions cut 0 bases from V and 3 bases from J, with 16 bases between. CDR3 size: 16 residues. CDR3 sequence (DNA): TGTGCCAGCAGCTTGGGAGGGCGCAGTGGTCTCTACGAGCAGTACTTC. This gives the protein CASSLGGRSGLYEQYF.

In its sample, this clone was seen once. The chain couples TRBV15 to TRBJ1-3; D unresolved. This CDR3 spans 14 amino acids. Deletions cut 4 bases from V and 0 bases from J, with 7 bases between. Looked up from germline, CDR1 is LNHNV and CDR2 is YYDKDF (reference sequence). The CDR3 loop is CATSTHGSGNTIYF. CDR3 nucleotide sequence: TGTGCCACCAGCACTCACGGCTCTGGAAACACCATATATTTT.

The chain combines TRBV10-3 with TRBJ2-2; TRBD2 matches at 11 bases. The V gene's germline CDR1 is ENHRY and CDR2 SYGVKD. This CDR3 region has 18 residues. The trim removed 10 bases at V and 7 bases at J, leaving 20 bases unmatched. The CDR3 coding sequence is TGTGCCACCGGCGGACTAGCGGGCATGTCCCCAACAAGCGGGGAGCTGTTTTTT. This codes for CATGGLAGMSPTSGELFF.

This chain uses TRBV18 with TRBJ1-2, with TRBD1 identical over 8 bases. Unmatched junction bases numbered 1, after V lost 2 bases and J lost 2 bases. The CDR3 spans 14 residues. Germline CDR1 is KGHSH and CDR2 is LQKENI. The CDR3 region has the DNA TGTGCCAGCTCACCAAGGGACAGGAACTATGGCTACACCTTC. It encodes CASSPRDRNYGYTF. Using reference TRBV18 and TRBJ1-2 for the parts outside the CDR3, the full variable domain is NAGVMQNPRHLVRRRGQEARLRCSPMKGHSHVYWYRQLPEEGLKFMVYLQKENIIDESGMPKERFSAEFPKEGPSILRIQQVVRGDSAAYFCASSPRDRNYGYTFGSGTRLTVV.

J is TRBJ1-1 and V is TRBV19; no definite D call. Per the germline V gene, CDR1 is LNHDA and CDR2 is SQIVND (reference sequence). This CDR3 is built from 15 residues. Trimming took off 4 bases at V and 5 bases at J, with 17 bases between the two ends. In DNA form, the CDR3 reads TGTGCCAGTAGTAAGCGGCAGCCGGGGATAACTGAAGCTTTCTTT. Protein product: CASSKRQPGITEAFF.

The gene calls are TRBV5-6 and TRBJ2-1; 7 positions match TRBD1. The germline gives CDR1 SGHDT, CDR2 YYEEEE. The CDR3 is 14 amino acids. With 2 bases clipped from V and 4 bases from J, the junction kept 3 bases outside the gene matches. CDR3 bases: TGTGCCAGCAGCTTCCAGGGGGTATACAATGAGCAGTTCTTC. As protein: CASSFQGVYNEQFF.

J is TRBJ2-3 and V is TRBV11-2, with 8 bases lining up with TRBD2. CDR1 SGHAT and CDR2 FQNNGV come from the germline V gene. Trimming cost V 0 bases and J 5 bases; bases outside gene matches: 10. The CDR3 runs 17 residues. The CDR3 region has the DNA TGTGCCAGCAGCTTAGAGGGTCGGGGGGGCCTCGGAGATACGCAGTATTTT. Translating gives CASSLEGRGGLGDTQYF.

The rearrangement uses TRBV19 and TRBJ2-7; D ambiguous. This CDR3 contains 14 residues. From germline, CDR1 is LNHDA and CDR2 SQIVND (reference sequence). Trimming removed 4 bases at V and 4 bases at J, with 14 bases between. CDR3 residues: CASSRKSGQYEQYF. The CDR3 DNA is TGTGCCAGTAGTAGAAAAAGTGGTCAGTACGAGCAGTACTTC.

The rearrangement uses TRBV28 and TRBJ2-2; no clear D. This CDR3 comprises 13 residues. Germline V gene sequence: CDR1 MDHEN, CDR2 SYDVKM. V was trimmed by 10 bases and J by 1 base, leaving 10 bases between them. CDR3 protein: CAILQENTGELFF. CDR3 coding DNA: TGTGCCATCCTCCAGGAGAACACCGGGGAGCTGTTTTTT.

The genes are TRBV24-1 and TRBJ2-2, with 13 positions matching TRBD2. Germline assignment: CDR1 KGHDR and CDR2 SFDVKD. V shed 7 bases and J 2 bases; nucleotides not matched to a gene: 6. The CDR3 length is 17 residues. Here the CDR3 reads CATSVGLAGANTGELFF. CDR3 bases: TGTGCCACCAGCGTAGGACTAGCGGGGGCCAACACCGGGGAGCTGTTTTTT.

V is TRBV15 and J is TRBJ2-7; TRBD2 matches at 10 bases. CDR3 size: 15 residues. Germline lookup yields CDR1 LNHNV and CDR2 YYDKDF (reference sequence). Trimming removed 4 bases from V and 2 bases from J; junction bases left unmatched: 5. The CDR3 DNA reads as TGTGCCACCAGCAAAGTTAGCGGGGGGCCCTACGAGCAGTACTTC. It translates to CATSKVSGGPYEQYF.

CDR3 loop: CASSPVLWAGAPVTF. The CDR3 DNA is TGTGCCAGCAGCCCCGTTCTGTGGGCAGGGGCGCCGGTCACCTTC. The chain is built from TRBV7-8 and TRBJ1-2; possible D gene TRBD1, 6 bases. The V end was cut by 5 bases, the J end by 13 bases, with 26 bases between. The CDR3 covers 15 residues. Germline CDR1 and CDR2: SGHVS and FQNEAQ.

The V call is TRBV9, the J call TRBJ1-3; 8 nucleotides match TRBD1. Germline V gives CDR1 SGDLS, CDR2 YYNGEE. The CDR3 covers 18 residues. After removal of 3 bases from V and 0 bases from J, the junction contained 11 bases not matched to a gene. CDR3 loop: CASSGEGQVLPSGNTIYF. CDR3 DNA: TGTGCCAGCAGCGGAGAGGGACAGGTCCTTCCCTCTGGAAACACCATATATTTT.

The chain joins TRBV7-3 to TRBJ2-2; 10 bases fit TRBD1. J lost 7 bases, V lost 4 bases, and 9 bases had no gene match. The CDR3 is made up of 16 amino acids. CDR1 is SGHTA, CDR2 FQGTGA, per germline. For the CDR3, the DNA is TGTGCCAGCAGCTCTTTTGGACAGGGGGTTATCGGGGAGCTGTTTTTT. Translated, it gives CASSSFGQGVIGELFF.

CDR3 coding DNA: TGTGCCAGCAGGGGGGGTATAGAAGGCTTAAGATCGTACTTC. Translation: CASRGGIEGLRSYF. The chain recombines TRBV6-5 with TRBJ2-7; D may be TRBD2 (6 bases). V lost 6 bases and J 12 bases, leaving 24 bases between the germline ends. This CDR3 is 14 amino acids long. The germline gives CDR1 MNHEY, CDR2 SVGAGI.

The chain links TRBV15 to TRBJ1-3, with 8 bases identical to TRBD1. The germline V gene has CDR1 LNHNV and CDR2 YYDKDF (reference sequence). V lost 0 bases and J lost 4; bases outside the gene matches: 5. CDR3 size: 16 residues. This chain's CDR3 is CATSRDQGAGGNTIYF. The DNA of the CDR3 is TGTGCCACCAGCAGAGATCAGGGGGCTGGCGGAAACACCATATATTTT.